This T cell receptor beta chain was identified in a study of blood T cells in healthy people across ages. Together with a sample-barcoded 5' primer, a J-beta primer mix was included in a second PCR lasting about 6 to 12 cycles. Using its own MiXCR run on the 5' RACE reads, TCRdb lists one record per CDR3 protein. The sample consists of around 1,600,000 distinct CDR3 sequences, around 40% of them appearing once. For this clonotype: One junction end disagrees with the germline gene, perhaps due to a read error.

Germline V CDR1 and CDR2: SQVTM, ANQGSEA. The CDR3 has 12 residues. The rearrangement joins TRBV29-1 to TRBJ1-2; TRBD1 aligns across 9 bases. The sequence was collected from a woman aged 18-29 years in good health. The specimen sequenced was blood. CDR3 amino acids: CSDGQGSYGYTF. CDR3 in DNA: TGTAGCGACGGACAGGGGAGCTATGGCTACACCTTC.